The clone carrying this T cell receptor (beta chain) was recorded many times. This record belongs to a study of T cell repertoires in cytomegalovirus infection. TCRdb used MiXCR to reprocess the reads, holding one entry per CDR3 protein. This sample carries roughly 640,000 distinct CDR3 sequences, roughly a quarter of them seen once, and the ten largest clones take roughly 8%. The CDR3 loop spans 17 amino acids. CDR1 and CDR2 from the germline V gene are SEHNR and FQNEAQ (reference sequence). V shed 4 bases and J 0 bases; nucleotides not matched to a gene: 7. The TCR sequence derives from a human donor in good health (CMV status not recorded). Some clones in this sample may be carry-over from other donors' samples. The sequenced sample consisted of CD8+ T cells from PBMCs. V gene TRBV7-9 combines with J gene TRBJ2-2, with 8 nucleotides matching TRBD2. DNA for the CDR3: TGTGCCAGCAGCTCTCCCCAGCGGGGGCCGAACACCGGGGAGCTGTTTTTT. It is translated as CASSSPQRGPNTGELFF.